The clone carrying this TCR beta chain was seen a few times. The data were taken from a study of CD8+ T cells in alopecia areata. Study-wide background: The study gave treated patients oral tofacitinib at 5 to 10 mg twice daily. Tofacitinib was given for 6 to 18 months, then stopped for 6 months.

Punch biopsies of lesional scalp, plus peripheral blood, were taken from alopecia areata patients. This CDR3 is built from 18 residues. The V gene lost 5 bases and the J gene lost 0 bases, with 17 bases spanning the gap. Investigators isolated RNA and reverse transcribed it into cDNA to act as the sequencing template. Using immunoSEQ multiplex PCR, the repertoire was profiled, and TCRdb retains in-frame clones only, with some absent. The data contain 90,000 to 100,000 clones, roughly 41% of them singletons. Sequencing was done on a sample of CD4+ T cells sorted from blood. The source of this sequence is a human donor with alopecia areata. The chain links TRBV23-1 to TRBJ2-6, with D maybe TRBD2 (5 bases). TRBV23-1 is flagged as an ORF with uncertain function. The CDR3 loop reads CASSSARVTISGANVLTF. CDR3 DNA sequence: TGCGCCAGCAGTTCTGCGAGGGTTACAATCTCTGGGGCCAACGTCCTGACTTTC.